This T cell receptor beta chain was recorded in a study of low-dose radiotherapy and immunotherapy resistance in tumors. Study information: Intravenous cyclophosphamide 200 mg/m2 was given every two weeks, one day before radiation and immunotherapy. Study patients were administered oral aspirin at 300 mg daily for four cycles from cycle 1 day 1.

TRAV and TRBV primers primed cDNA for both TCRalpha and TCRbeta. TCR amplification used 20 to 25 PCR cycles, a constant-region primer and a V-primer adapter. The isolated mRNA underwent amplification through in vitro transcription. TCRdb called the reads again in MiXCR, with one record for every CDR3 protein. The data show some 100,000 distinct CDR3 sequences, 20% to 25% seen once. This clonotype has a handful of counts. Noted time point: after trial treatment. Stated treatment: LDRT plus nivolumab, ipilimumab, low-dose cyclophosphamide and aspirin (RACIN trial). Trimming left V 0 bases short and J 0 bases short, with 4 bases between. This CDR3 region has 14 residues. CDR1 MNHNY and CDR2 SVGAGI come from the germline V gene (reference sequence).

The TCR originated in a female donor with ovarian cancer. The source was PBMCs, collected after low-dose radiotherapy plus immunotherapy. The chain uses TRBV6-6 and TRBJ2-3, with no clear D. CDR3 in amino acids: CASSYSSSTDTQYF. As DNA, the CDR3 is TGTGCCAGCAGTTACTCTTCTAGCACAGATACGCAGTATTTT.